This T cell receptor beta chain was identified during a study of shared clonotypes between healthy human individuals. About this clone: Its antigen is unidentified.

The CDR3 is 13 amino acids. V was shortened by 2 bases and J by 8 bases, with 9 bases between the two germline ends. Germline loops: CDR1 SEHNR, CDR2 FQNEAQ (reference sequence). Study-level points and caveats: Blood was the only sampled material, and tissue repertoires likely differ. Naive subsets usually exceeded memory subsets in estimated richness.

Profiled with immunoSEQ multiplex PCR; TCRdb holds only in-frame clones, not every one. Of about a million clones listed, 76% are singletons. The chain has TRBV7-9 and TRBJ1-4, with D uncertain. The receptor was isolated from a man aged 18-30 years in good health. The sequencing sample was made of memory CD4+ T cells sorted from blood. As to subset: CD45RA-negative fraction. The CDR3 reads CASSLMGDEKLFF. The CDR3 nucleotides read TGTGCCAGCAGCTTAATGGGCGACGAAAAACTGTTTTTT.